Presented here are 16 T cell receptor beta chains from one specimen sequenced in a study of Graves' ophthalmopathy and Graves' hyperthyroidism. TCR beta CDR3 amplification used RNA transcripts. Investigators did first-round RT-PCR with HTBI primers, then second-round multiplex PCR. MiXCR was run by TCRdb on the multiplex PCR reads, yielding one entry per CDR3 protein. The sample has more than 300,000 distinct CDR3 sequences; about a sixth are singletons. Sample: peripheral blood. The receptors originated from an adult woman with stable Graves' hyperthyroidism.

This clonotype was seen a few times. Written as DNA, the CDR3 is TGTGCCAGCTCACCTAGCGGGAATAAGGTCCACGAGCAGTACTTC. It encodes CASSPSGNKVHEQYF. This chain links TRBV18 with TRBJ2-7; 8 bases fit TRBD2. Germline V gene sequence: CDR1 KGHSH, CDR2 LQKENI. The CDR3 covers 15 residues. The V segment lost 3 bases and the J segment 5 bases; nucleotides outside the gene matches: 9. The complete variable domain, with remaining parts taken from reference TRBV18 and TRBJ2-7, reads NAGVMQNPRHLVRRRGQEARLRCSPMKGHSHVYWYRQLPEEGLKFMVYLQKENIIDESGMPKERFSAEFPKEGPSILRIQQVVRGDSAAYFCASSPSGNKVHEQYFGPGTRLTVT.

This clonotype has only a few counts. The genes are TRBV24-1 and TRBJ2-2; possibly TRBD1 or TRBD2 for D (6 bases each). CDR1 and CDR2 from the germline V gene are KGHDR and SFDVKD. The CDR3 is 14 residues long. V was pared by 7 bases and J by 4 bases, with 12 bases between. The CDR3 DNA reads as TGTGCCACCAGGGGTGGGGGGCTCACCGGGGAGCTGTTTTTT. Amino acids: CATRGGGLTGELFF.

This clonotype was found many times. The chain combines TRBV20-1 with TRBJ1-1; possible D gene TRBD1, 5 bases. V lost 2 bases, J lost 6 bases, and 13 bases lay in between. The CDR3 consists of 13 residues. Germline loops: CDR1 DFQATT, CDR2 SNEGSKA (reference sequence). The chain's CDR3 is CSARSIRGSEAFF. Written as DNA, the CDR3 is TGCAGTGCTAGATCCATAAGGGGATCTGAAGCTTTCTTT.

This clonotype has just one count. At one end, the junction sequence differs from germline, possibly due to a read error. V gene TRBV29-1 combines with J gene TRBJ2-7, with D perhaps matching TRBD1 or TRBD2 (5 bases each). Germline values: CDR1 SQVTM, CDR2 ANQGSEA. The CDR3 has 14 amino acids. DNA of the CDR3: TGCAGCGTTGAAGATGCTATCGGGGCCTACGATCAGTACTTC. As protein: CSVEDAIGAYDQYF.

The rearrangement joins TRBV6-5 to TRBJ1-1; D is undetermined. The CDR3 has 15 amino acids. Germline values: CDR1 MNHEY, CDR2 SVGAGI. Trimming took off 3 bases at V and 10 bases at J, with 21 bases between the two ends. CDR3 region: CASSYSPEWPRGAFF. The CDR3 coding sequence is TGTGCCAGCAGTTATTCCCCTGAGTGGCCCCGAGGAGCTTTCTTT.

This clonotype was counted at least ten times. The chain joins TRBV11-2 to TRBJ2-5; D not resolved. Trimming stripped 3 bases from V and 5 bases from J, with 16 bases between. Germline loops: CDR1 SGHAT, CDR2 FQNNGV. This CDR3 region has 15 residues. The CDR3 protein is CASSLWRRVQETQYF. For the CDR3, the DNA is TGTGCCAGCAGCTTGTGGCGCCGGGTTCAGGAGACCCAGTACTTC.

For the CDR3, the DNA is TGTGCCAGCAGCTCCACGTCCCCGACATCAGAAGGGTCCGAGCAGTACTTC. As protein: CASSSTSPTSEGSEQYF. This chain uses TRBV11-1 with TRBJ2-7; D is unresolved. In germline, CDR1 is SGHAT, CDR2 FQDESV (reference sequence). V lost 4 bases, J lost 6 bases, and 25 bases lay in between. The CDR3 is 17 residues long.

This clonotype was recorded at least ten times. V usage is TRBV28 and J usage is TRBJ2-5; 8 nucleotides line up with TRBD1. The CDR3 covers 15 residues. Germline V gives CDR1 MDHEN, CDR2 SYDVKM. V lost 4 bases, J lost 5 bases, and 9 bases stayed unmatched. CDR3 in amino acids: CASSSTGGNRETQYF. CDR3 DNA sequence: TGTGCCAGCAGTTCCACAGGGGGGAATAGGGAGACCCAGTACTTC.

This clonotype was seen many times. This may stem from a read error, because a much larger clone lies one nucleotide away. The genes are TRBV6-2 or TRBV6-3 and TRBJ1-1; tentative D call: TRBD1 (6 bases). This CDR3 spans 15 amino acids. Germline CDR1 reads MNHEY; CDR2 reads SVGEGT. Trimming took off 6 bases at V and 1 base at J, with 15 bases between the two ends. CDR3 sequence reads: CASRDGTPTNTEAFF. In nucleotides, the CDR3 is TGTGCCAGCAGAGATGGGACACCCACGAACACTGAAGCTTTCTTT.

This clonotype came up many times. The chain couples TRBV7-2 to TRBJ2-7; 9 nucleotides line up with TRBD2. Germline-derived CDR1 and CDR2 are SGHTA and FQGNSA. J was trimmed by 8 bases and V by 8 bases; bases with no gene match: 13. The CDR3 has 14 residues. CDR3 DNA: TGTGCCAGCCTGCAAGGCGGGAGGGCCGGTCAGCAGTACTTC. Translated, it gives CASLQGGRAGQQYF.

CDR3 loop: CASSLVLGQRNTIYF. CDR3 sequence (DNA): TGTGCCAGCAGCTTAGTTTTGGGGCAAAGAAACACCATATATTTT. The chain couples TRBV7-8 to TRBJ1-3; a weak D match, TRBD1 (5 bases). This CDR3 region has 15 residues. V lost 1 base and J lost 5, with 12 bases in between. The germline CDR1 and CDR2 sequences are SGHVS and FQNEAQ.

The chain is built from TRBV12-3 or TRBV12-4 and TRBJ1-2, with D hard to call. V gave up 1 base and J gave up 12 bases, with 12 bases separating them. The CDR3 is made up of 12 amino acids. CDR3 DNA sequence: TGTGCCAGCAGTTTAGGGTGGGCACCTGACACCTTC. It specifies CASSLGWAPDTF.

The rearrangement links TRBV30 to TRBJ2-4, with a weak D call TRBD1 (7 bases). CDR1 and CDR2 from the germline V gene are GTSNPN and SVGIG (reference sequence). The CDR3 spans 15 residues. The V gene lost 0 bases and the J gene lost 4 bases, with 13 bases spanning the gap. The CDR3 nucleotides read TGTGCCTGGAGTGTCGGAGGGGGCGGTAAAAACATTCAGTACTTC. It specifies CAWSVGGGGKNIQYF.

This clonotype was picked up a small number of times. The chain joins TRBV11-2 to TRBJ2-2; 13 bases are a match to TRBD2. J was trimmed by 6 bases and V by 6 bases; bases with no gene match: 10. This CDR3 region has 17 residues. Germline loops: CDR1 SGHAT, CDR2 FQNNGV. Written as DNA, the CDR3 is TGTGCCAGCAGTAGGACTAGCGGGAGAGTGGGTCCCGGGGAGCTGTTTTTT. As protein: CASSRTSGRVGPGELFF.

This clonotype has at least ten counts. The chain combines TRBV12-3 or TRBV12-4 with TRBJ1-6, with D unresolved. Trimming shortened V by 6 bases and J by 9 bases, and 9 bases separated the two germline ends. This CDR3 has 12 residues. CDR3 protein: CASSRQGSPLHF. CDR3 DNA: TGTGCCAGCAGCAGACAAGGTTCACCCCTCCACTTT.

V usage is TRBV28 and J usage is TRBJ2-7; 9 bases match TRBD2. V gave up 8 bases and J gave up 1 base; unmatched junction bases: 6. Looked up from germline, CDR1 is MDHEN and CDR2 is SYDVKM. The CDR3 spans 14 residues. The chain's CDR3 is CASHPSGMSYEQYF. The CDR3 region has the DNA TGTGCCAGCCATCCTAGCGGGATGTCCTACGAGCAGTACTTC.